The 25 T cell receptor beta chains presented below share a single source sample, sequenced in a study of T cells in Graves' hyperthyroidism and ophthalmopathy. Researchers amplified the TCR beta CDR3 regions from RNA transcripts. A set of HTBI primers served as the primers for a first-round RT-PCR of the TCR CDR3. TCRdb ran MiXCR on the multiplex PCR reads and lists one entry per CDR3 protein. The table shows about 110,000 distinct CDR3 sequences, with approximately 15% occurring only once. The sequenced sample was blood. These TCRs come from a woman in her 50s with Graves' hyperthyroidism.

The V gene is TRBV4-1, the J gene TRBJ2-6; no firm D call. V shed 0 bases and J shed 11 bases, with 17 bases lying between them. CDR1 and CDR2 from the germline V gene are MGHRA and YSYEKL. The CDR3 is 16 residues long. The CDR3 loop reads CASSQDQRVLSDVLTF. The CDR3, as DNA: TGCGCCAGCAGCCAAGATCAACGGGTTCTATCTGACGTCCTGACTTTC.

This clonotype was detected many times. The V and J genes are TRBV28 and TRBJ1-2; D is perhaps TRBD1 (5 bases). The V gene's germline CDR1 is MDHEN and CDR2 SYDVKM. V was trimmed by 3 bases and J by 6 bases, leaving 14 bases between them. The CDR3 is made up of 14 amino acids. CDR3 sequence (DNA): TGTGCCAGCAGTTTTGCAGGGCGGAAGGATGGCTACACCTTC. Translation: CASSFAGRKDGYTF.

This clonotype was recorded many times. This sequence joins TRBV30 and TRBJ1-6, with no clear D. Germline CDR1 is GTSNPN and CDR2 is SVGIG (reference sequence). The CDR3 totals 11 residues. Trimming removed 2 bases from V and 8 bases from J, with 4 bases in between. The CDR3 is CAWSRDSPLHF. The CDR3 nucleotides read TGTGCCTGGAGTAGAGATTCACCCCTCCACTTT.

This clonotype was counted ten times or more. The chain uses TRBV11-2 and TRBJ2-1; 12 nucleotides agree with TRBD2. The CDR3 spans 16 residues. Germline V lookup: CDR1 SGHAT, CDR2 FQNNGV. J was trimmed by 9 bases and V by 5 bases; bases with no gene match: 11. CDR3 DNA: TGTGCCAGCAGCCTAACCTTCGGACTAGCGGGAACTGAGCAGTTCTTC. It translates to CASSLTFGLAGTEQFF.

Ten or more counts support this clonotype. DNA of the CDR3: TGTGCCACCTCAGAGAGCACAGATACGCAGTATTTT. Protein product: CATSESTDTQYF. This chain uses TRBV6-2 or TRBV6-3 with TRBJ2-3, with D hard to call. Germline CDR1 and CDR2: MNHEY and SVGEGT. The CDR3 has 12 amino acids. Trimming removed 10 bases from V and 0 bases from J, with 8 bases in between.

This clonotype was seen many times. The rearrangement joins TRBV20-1 to TRBJ2-5, with 10 bases identical to TRBD2. The CDR3 extends over 20 amino acids. In germline, CDR1 is DFQATT, CDR2 SNEGSKA (reference sequence). V was pared by 0 bases and J by 5 bases, with 21 bases of the junction left unmatched. For the CDR3, the DNA is TGCAGTGCTAGAGACCTCAGGGGGGGGAGGGCTAGCGGGAGCATGGAGACCCAGTACTTC. This translates into CSARDLRGGRASGSMETQYF.

The genes are TRBV28 and TRBJ1-2, with D unresolved. Germline V gives CDR1 MDHEN, CDR2 SYDVKM. The CDR3 totals 12 residues. Deletions cut 6 bases from V and 12 bases from J, with 17 bases between. DNA for the CDR3: TGTGCCAGCAGACCGCAGGCCCCAGGCCACACCTTC. Its translation is CASRPQAPGHTF.

V usage is TRBV5-1 and J usage is TRBJ2-7; 12 nucleotides line up with TRBD2. V lost 3 bases and J lost 6; bases outside the gene matches: 4. The CDR3 sequence is 14 residues long. Per the germline V gene, CDR1 is SGHRS and CDR2 is YFSETQ. CDR3 nucleotides: TGCGCCAGCAGCTCCGAGGGACTAGCGGGCGAGCAGTACTTC. Residues: CASSSEGLAGEQYF.

The V call is TRBV5-1, the J call TRBJ2-1; possible D gene TRBD2, 6 bases. V lost 4 bases and J 9 bases, leaving 17 bases between the germline ends. Per germline, CDR1 SGHRS and CDR2 YFSETQ. CDR3 size: 14 residues. The CDR3 bases are TGCGCCAGCAGCATTAGACTAGTAAAGAGTGAGCAGTTCTTC. The encoded protein is CASSIRLVKSEQFF.

This clonotype was picked up one time. The rearrangement joins TRBV11-2 to TRBJ2-3; 14 positions match TRBD2. The CDR3 spans 16 residues. J was trimmed by 5 bases and V by 5 bases; bases with no gene match: 6. The germline V gene encodes CDR1 SGHAT and CDR2 FQNNGV. CDR3 region: CASSEYGTSGRDTQYF. For the CDR3, the DNA is TGTGCCAGCAGCGAGTACGGGACTAGCGGGAGAGATACGCAGTATTTT. The full variable domain, with the rest looked up from reference TRBV11-2 and TRBJ2-3, is EAGVAQSPRYKIIEKRQSVAFWCNPISGHATLYWYQQILGQGPKLLIQFQNNGVVDDSQLPKDRFSAERLKGVDSTLKIQPAKLEDSAVYLCASSEYGTSGRDTQYFGPGTRLTVL.

This clonotype was picked up many times. This sequence joins TRBV2 and TRBJ2-3; D might be TRBD1 (6 bases). CDR1 and CDR2 from the germline V gene are SNHLY and FYNNEI. This CDR3 region has 14 residues. Trimming cost V 7 bases and J 2 bases, with 13 bases left between them. The CDR3 sequence: CASNAGEHTDTQYF. In DNA form, the CDR3 reads TGTGCCAGCAACGCAGGGGAACACACAGATACGCAGTATTTT.

Ten or more counts support this clonotype. The junction departs from the called germline gene at one end, perhaps through a read error. This chain joins TRBV10-3 and TRBJ2-1; 9 nucleotides align to TRBD2. Germline CDR1 reads ENHRY; CDR2 reads SYGVKD. This CDR3 comprises 15 residues. This CDR3 is CAISASSGNYDEQFF. The CDR3 DNA is TGTGCCATCAGTGCTTCTAGCGGGAACTACGATGAGCAGTTCTTC.

With respect to this clonotype: This could be a read error, since a much larger clone is one nucleotide away. The chain uses TRBV2 and TRBJ1-2; D gene uncertain. The CDR3 runs 12 residues. Germline lookup yields CDR1 SNHLY and CDR2 FYNNEI. The chain's CDR3 is CAGSRQTYGYTF. DNA of the CDR3: TGTGCCGGCAGTCGACAAACCTATGGCTACACCTTC.

This clonotype showed up many times. The chain combines TRBV3-1 with TRBJ2-2; D remains ambiguous. V lost 5 bases, J lost 2 bases, and 15 bases lay in between. The germline V gene has CDR1 LGHDT and CDR2 YNNKEL (reference sequence). The CDR3 is 16 amino acids. The CDR3 is CASSSRAVPNTGELFF. Here the CDR3 DNA reads TGTGCCAGCAGCTCAAGGGCCGTGCCTAACACCGGGGAGCTGTTTTTT. Full variable domain (rest looked up from reference TRBV3-1 and TRBJ2-2): DTAVSQTPKYLVTQMGNDKSIKCEQNLGHDTMYWYKQDSKKFLKIMFSYNNKELIINETVPNRFSPKSPDKAHLNLHINSLELGDSAVYFCASSSRAVPNTGELFFGEGSRLTVL.

The table lists this clonotype with many counts. The chain recombines TRBV5-1 with TRBJ2-3, with D uncertain. Germline assignment: CDR1 SGHRS and CDR2 YFSETQ. CDR3 length: 14 residues. The ends were cut back, 7 bases at V and 3 bases at J, with 15 bases in the middle. The CDR3 DNA is TGCGCCAGCGCACTTAGGCAGTCGACAGATACGCAGTATTTT. Translating it yields CASALRQSTDTQYF.

The chain carries TRBV14 and TRBJ2-1; D call uncertain. The length of the CDR3 is 12 residues. Germline lookup yields CDR1 SGHDN and CDR2 FVKESK. The V end lost 4 bases, the J end lost 9 bases, and 10 bases lay between the germline ends. CDR3 coding DNA: TGTGCCAGCAGCCCTAGTAGGTTTGAGCAGTTCTTC. Its protein product is CASSPSRFEQFF.

The rearrangement links TRBV20-1 to TRBJ2-1; 9 bases align to TRBD1. CDR1 and CDR2 from the germline V gene are DFQATT and SNEGSKA (reference sequence). The CDR3 runs to 13 residues. Unmatched junction bases numbered 8, after V lost 8 bases and J lost 6 bases. As DNA, the CDR3 is TGCAGTTTCCGGGACAGGGTAACCAATGAGCAGTTCTTC. Its protein product is CSFRDRVTNEQFF.

The sample holds many counts of this clonotype. This chain uses TRBV18 with TRBJ2-5, with 8 bases matching TRBD2. Germline lookup yields CDR1 KGHSH and CDR2 LQKENI. Trimming removed 3 bases from V and 5 bases from J; junction bases left unmatched: 8. The CDR3 runs 15 residues. The CDR3 sequence: CASSPEAGGTETQYF. The CDR3, as DNA: TGTGCCAGCTCACCCGAGGCGGGGGGCACGGAGACCCAGTACTTC.

V gene TRBV4-1 combines with J gene TRBJ2-1; the match to TRBD2 covers 12 bases. V lost 5 bases to trimming and J lost 8 bases; unmatched junction nucleotides: 7. CDR1 is MGHRA and CDR2 is YSYEKL in the germline V gene. This CDR3 has 15 residues. The CDR3 DNA reads as TGCGCCAGCAGCTGGCTAGCGGGAGGGGTCTATGAGCAGTTCTTC. Amino acids: CASSWLAGGVYEQFF.

The rearrangement links TRBV27 to TRBJ1-6, with D possibly matching TRBD1 (5 bases). Germline V lookup: CDR1 MNHEY, CDR2 SMNVEV (reference sequence). The CDR3 length is 17 residues. The V end lost 5 bases, the J end lost 0 bases, and 14 bases lay between the germline ends. The CDR3 protein is CASSELGASSYNSPLHF. As DNA, the CDR3 is TGTGCCAGCAGTGAACTTGGGGCTAGCTCCTATAATTCACCCCTCCACTTT.

Points on this clonotype: Its ends do not fully match the called genes, so a read error is possible. The chain links TRBV3-1 to TRBJ2-1, with D uncertain. This CDR3 is 12 amino acids long. Germline CDR1 is LGHDT and CDR2 is YNNKEL (reference sequence). CDR3 sequence: CASSHERNERFF. As DNA, the CDR3 is TGTGCCAGCAGCCATGAACGCAATGAGCGGTTCTTC.

Many counts were recorded for this clonotype. J is TRBJ2-1 and V is TRBV28; D unresolved. Germline CDR1 and CDR2: MDHEN and SYDVKM. The CDR3 length is 11 residues. V lost 5 bases, J lost 9 bases, and 8 bases lay in between. As DNA, the CDR3 is TGTGCCAGCAGTCTCCTTCGTGAGCAGTTCTTC. This translates into CASSLLREQFF.

This clonotype was seen only a few times. The chain uses TRBV12-3 or TRBV12-4 and TRBJ2-2; unclear D gene. The CDR3 totals 14 residues. V was clipped by 1 base and J by 5 bases, with 8 bases between them. For the CDR3, the DNA is TGTGCCAGCAGTTTAGGGCAGATAACCGGGGAGCTGTTTTTT. Amino acid sequence: CASSLGQITGELFF.

This clonotype came up many times. The chain uses TRBV6-6 and TRBJ2-3; no clear D gene. V was clipped by 2 bases and J by 4 bases, with 13 bases between them. The CDR3 has 15 amino acids. Germline CDR1 is MNHNY and CDR2 is SVGAGI (reference sequence). The CDR3 nucleotides are TGTGCCAGCAGTTACCGGAAGGGCCGAGCAGATACGCAGTATTTT. This gives the protein CASSYRKGRADTQYF.

This clonotype appeared many times. The gene calls are TRBV3-1 and TRBJ1-4; unclear D gene. This CDR3 has 15 residues. V lost 3 bases to trimming and J lost 7 bases, with 15 bases between them. The germline gives CDR1 LGHDT, CDR2 YNNKEL (reference sequence). DNA of the CDR3: TGTGCCAGCAGCCAGGAGGACCCTCCTAGTGAAAAACTGTTTTTT. Translation gives CASSQEDPPSEKLFF. Drawing the rest from reference TRBV3-1 and TRBJ1-4, the complete variable domain is DTAVSQTPKYLVTQMGNDKSIKCEQNLGHDTMYWYKQDSKKFLKIMFSYNNKELIINETVPNRFSPKSPDKAHLNLHINSLELGDSAVYFCASSQEDPPSEKLFFGSGTQLSVL.